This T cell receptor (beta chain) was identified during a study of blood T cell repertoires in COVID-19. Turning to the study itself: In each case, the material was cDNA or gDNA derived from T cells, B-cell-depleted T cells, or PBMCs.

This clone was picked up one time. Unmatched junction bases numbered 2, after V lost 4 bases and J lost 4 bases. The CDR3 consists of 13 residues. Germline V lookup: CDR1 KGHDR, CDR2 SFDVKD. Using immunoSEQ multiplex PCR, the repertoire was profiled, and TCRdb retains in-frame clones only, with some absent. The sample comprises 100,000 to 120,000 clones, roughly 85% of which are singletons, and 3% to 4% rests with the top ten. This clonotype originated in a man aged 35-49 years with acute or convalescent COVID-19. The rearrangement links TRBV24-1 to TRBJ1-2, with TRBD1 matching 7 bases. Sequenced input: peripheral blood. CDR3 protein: CATSEQGVYGYTF. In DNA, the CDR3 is TGTGCCACCAGTGAGCAGGGGGTCTATGGCTACACCTTC.